Here is one TCR beta chain with its context. This sample is drawn from a study of blood T cell repertoires in COVID-19. The repertoire was sequenced with immunoSEQ multiplex PCR; TCRdb's copy has only in-frame clones and lacks some. The data contain roughly 240,000 clones, approximately 82% of them singletons. V lost 0 bases to trimming and J lost 2 bases, with 10 bases between them. Per the germline V gene, CDR1 is GTSNPN and CDR2 is SVGIG (reference sequence). There are 15 residues in the CDR3. This sequence joins TRBV30 and TRBJ2-2; D possibly corresponds to TRBD1 (5 bases). The TCR was taken from a man aged 55 to 70 who had recovered from COVID-19. Input material: peripheral blood. For the CDR3, the DNA is TGTGCCTGGAGTGTCTTGACAGACAACACCGGGGAGCTGTTTTTT. Protein product: CAWSVLTDNTGELFF. Complete variable domain (other parts from reference TRBV30 and TRBJ2-2): SQTIHQWPATLVQPVGSPLSLECTVEGTSNPNLYWYRQAAGRGLQLLFYSVGIGQISSEVPQNLSASRPQDRQFILSSKKLLLSDSGFYLCAWSVLTDNTGELFFGEGSRLTVL.